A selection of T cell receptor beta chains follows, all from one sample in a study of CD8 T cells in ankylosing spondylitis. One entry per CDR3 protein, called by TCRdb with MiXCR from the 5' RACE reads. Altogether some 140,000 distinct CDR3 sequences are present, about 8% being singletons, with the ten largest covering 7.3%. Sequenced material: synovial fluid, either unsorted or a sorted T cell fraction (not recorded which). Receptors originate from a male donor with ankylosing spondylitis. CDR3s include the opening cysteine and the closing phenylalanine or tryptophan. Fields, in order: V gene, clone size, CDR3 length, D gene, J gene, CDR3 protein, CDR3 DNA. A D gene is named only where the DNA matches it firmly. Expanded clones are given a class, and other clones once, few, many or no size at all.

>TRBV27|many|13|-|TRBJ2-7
CASSRGVAYEQYF
TGTGCCAGCAGTAGGGGCGTTGCCTACGAGCAGTACTTC
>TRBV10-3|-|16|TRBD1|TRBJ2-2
CAISGGTGGYTGELFF
TGTGCCATCAGTGGGGGGACAGGGGGGTACACCGGGGAGCTGTTTTTT
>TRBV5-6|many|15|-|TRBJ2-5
CASSLVAGGRETQYF
TGTGCCAGCAGCTTGGTCGCAGGGGGGAGAGAGACCCAGTACTTC
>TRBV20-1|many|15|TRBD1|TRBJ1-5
CSARPLWTGNQPQHF
TGCAGTGCTAGACCACTCTGGACAGGGAATCAGCCCCAGCATTTT
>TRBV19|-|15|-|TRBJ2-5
CASSFAWDRQETQYF
TGTGCCAGTTCATTTGCCTGGGACCGGCAAGAGACCCAGTACTTC
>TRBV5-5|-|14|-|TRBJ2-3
CASRRPDLLDTQYF
TGTGCCAGCAGGCGACCTGATTTACTAGATACGCAGTATTTT
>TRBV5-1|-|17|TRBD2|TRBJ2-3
CASSWGLAGGPADTQYF
TGCGCCAGCAGCTGGGGACTAGCGGGAGGGCCCGCAGATACGCAGTATTTT
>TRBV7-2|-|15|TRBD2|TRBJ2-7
CASSLRAGLPYEQYF
TGTGCCAGCAGCTTAAGGGCGGGACTACCCTACGAGCAGTACTTC
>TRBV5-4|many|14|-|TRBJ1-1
CASSLGSMNTEAFF
TGTGCCAGCAGCTTGGGTAGTATGAACACTGAAGCTTTCTTT
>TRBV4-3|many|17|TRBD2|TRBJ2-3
CASSQEASGSYTDTQYF
TGCGCCAGCAGCCAAGAAGCTAGCGGGAGTTATACAGATACGCAGTATTTT
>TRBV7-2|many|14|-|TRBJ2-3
CASSRQGLVDTQYF
TGTGCCAGCAGCCGGCAGGGTCTGGTAGATACGCAGTATTTT
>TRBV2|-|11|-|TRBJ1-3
CASSERFTIYF
TGTGCCAGCAGTGAAAGGTTTACCATATATTTT
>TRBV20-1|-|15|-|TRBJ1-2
CSARDPGPIIGGYTF
TGCAGTGCTAGAGATCCGGGACCGATTATCGGGGGCTACACCTTC
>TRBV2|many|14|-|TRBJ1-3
CASSDQGSGNTIYF
TGTGCCAGCAGTGATCAGGGATCAGGAAACACCATATATTTT
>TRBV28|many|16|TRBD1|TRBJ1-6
CASSTPGTAYNSPLHF
TGTGCCAGCAGTACCCCCGGGACAGCATATAATTCACCCCTCCACTTT
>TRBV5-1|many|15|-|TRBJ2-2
CASSLEGRYGGELFF
TGCGCCAGCAGCTTGGAGGGGCGTTATGGCGGGGAGCTGTTTTTT
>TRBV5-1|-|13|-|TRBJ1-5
CASSLNPQVPQHF
TGCGCCAGCAGCTTGAACCCCCAAGTTCCCCAGCATTTT
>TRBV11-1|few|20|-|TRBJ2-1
CASSFPPLGPSAKSYNEQFF
TGTGCCAGCAGCTTTCCCCCCCTCGGCCCAAGCGCTAAATCCTACAATGAGCAGTTCTTC
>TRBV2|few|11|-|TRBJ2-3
CASSEAHPQYF
TGTGCCAGCAGTGAAGCGCATCCGCAGTATTTT
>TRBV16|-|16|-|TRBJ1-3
CASSQSIGLAGNTIYF
TGTGCCAGCAGCCAATCGATTGGGTTGGCTGGAAACACCATATATTTT
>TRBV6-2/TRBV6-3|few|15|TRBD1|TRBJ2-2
CASSTQGVWTGELFF
TGTGCCAGCAGTACACAGGGGGTTTGGACCGGGGAGCTGTTTTTT
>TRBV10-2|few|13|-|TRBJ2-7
CASSYNTVYEQYF
TGCGCCAGCAGTTACAACACTGTCTACGAGCAGTACTTC
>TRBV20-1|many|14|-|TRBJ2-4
CSASGAAPLNIQYF
TGCAGTGCTAGTGGGGCGGCCCCGCTGAACATTCAGTACTTC
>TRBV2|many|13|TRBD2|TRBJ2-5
CASRTSGRETQYF
TGTGCCAGCAGGACTAGCGGGAGAGAGACCCAGTACTTC
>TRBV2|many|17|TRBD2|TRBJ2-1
CASTTSGGASLKNEQFF
TGTGCCAGCACAACTAGCGGGGGGGCAAGTTTGAAAAATGAGCAGTTCTTC
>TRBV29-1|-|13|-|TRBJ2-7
CSAYRVDTYEQYF
TGCAGCGCGTACAGGGTGGACACCTACGAGCAGTACTTC
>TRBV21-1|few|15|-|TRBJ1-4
CASSKAPGGNEKLFF
TGTGCCAGCAGCAAAGCACCGGGGGGTAATGAAAAACTGTTTTTT
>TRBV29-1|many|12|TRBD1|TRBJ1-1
CSVGQRNTEAFF
TGCAGCGTGGGACAGAGGAACACTGAAGCTTTCTTT
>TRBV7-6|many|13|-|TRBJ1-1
CASRSGRNTEAFF
TGTGCCAGCAGATCCGGACGGAACACTGAAGCTTTCTTT
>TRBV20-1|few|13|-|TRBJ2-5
CSARVGGQETQYF
TGCAGTGCTAGGGTCGGGGGACAAGAGACCCAGTACTTC
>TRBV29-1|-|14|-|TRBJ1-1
CSVEDGAHQTEAFF
TGCAGCGTTGAAGATGGGGCACACCAAACTGAAGCTTTCTTT
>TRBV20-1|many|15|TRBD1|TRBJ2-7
CSARQGASWSYEQYF
TGCAGTGCTAGACAGGGGGCTTCTTGGTCCTACGAGCAGTACTTC
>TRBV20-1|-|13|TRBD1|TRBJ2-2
CSVPNRGTEELFF
TGCAGTGTCCCGAACAGGGGGACCGAGGAGCTGTTTTTT
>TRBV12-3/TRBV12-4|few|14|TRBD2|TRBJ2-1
CASSVTSPGNEQFF
TGTGCCAGCAGCGTGACTAGCCCGGGGAATGAGCAGTTCTTC
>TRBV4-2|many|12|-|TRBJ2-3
CASSQDWGTQYF
TGTGCCAGCAGCCAAGATTGGGGTACGCAGTATTTT
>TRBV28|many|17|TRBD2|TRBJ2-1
CASSPKLAGGPYNEQFF
TGTGCCAGCAGTCCAAAACTAGCGGGAGGCCCCTACAATGAGCAGTTCTTC
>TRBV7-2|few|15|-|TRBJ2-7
CASSLADSRYFGKYF
TGTGCCAGCAGCTTAGCGGACAGTCGGTACTTCGGCAAGTACTTC
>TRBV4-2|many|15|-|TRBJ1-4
CASSQGGQVNEKLFF
TGTGCCAGCAGCCAAGGAGGGCAAGTTAATGAAAAACTGTTTTTT
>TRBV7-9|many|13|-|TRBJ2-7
CASSLSGGNEQYF
TGTGCCAGCAGCTTATCTGGGGGGAACGAGCAGTACTTC
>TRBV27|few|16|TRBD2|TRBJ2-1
CASSLKWLSGSNEQFF
TGTGCCAGCAGTTTGAAGTGGTTAAGCGGGAGCAATGAGCAGTTCTTC
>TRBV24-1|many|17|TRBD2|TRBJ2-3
CATSDLGTSGGTDTQYF
TGTGCCACCAGTGATCTTGGGACTAGCGGAGGCACAGATACGCAGTATTTT
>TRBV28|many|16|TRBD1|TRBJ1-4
CASSLSTGGAGEKLFF
TGTGCCAGCAGTTTATCGACAGGGGGCGCAGGAGAAAAACTGTTTTTT
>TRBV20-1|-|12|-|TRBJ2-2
CSATTNTGELFF
TGCAGTGCAACGACTAACACCGGGGAGCTGTTTTTT
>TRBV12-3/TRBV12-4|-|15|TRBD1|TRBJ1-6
CASSFQRTGGATLHF
TGTGCCAGCAGTTTCCAGAGGACAGGGGGCGCAACCCTCCACTTT